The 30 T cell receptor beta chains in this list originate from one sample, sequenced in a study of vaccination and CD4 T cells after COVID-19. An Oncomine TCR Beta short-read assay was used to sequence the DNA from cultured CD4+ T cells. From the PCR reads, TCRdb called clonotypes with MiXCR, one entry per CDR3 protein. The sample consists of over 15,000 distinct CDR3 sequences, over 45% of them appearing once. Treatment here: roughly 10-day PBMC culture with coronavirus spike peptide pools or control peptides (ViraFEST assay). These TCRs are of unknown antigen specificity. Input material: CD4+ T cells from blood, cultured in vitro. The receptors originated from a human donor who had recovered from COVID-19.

The CDR3 DNA follows: TGTGCCAGCAGCTTATTAACGTCAAGCTCCTACGAGCAGTACTTC. It specifies CASSLLTSSSYEQYF. The V gene is TRBV11-2, the J gene TRBJ2-7, with unresolved D. Germline V CDR1 and CDR2: SGHAT, FQNNGV. V was trimmed by 2 bases and J by 0 bases, leaving 11 bases between them. The CDR3 is 15 amino acids.

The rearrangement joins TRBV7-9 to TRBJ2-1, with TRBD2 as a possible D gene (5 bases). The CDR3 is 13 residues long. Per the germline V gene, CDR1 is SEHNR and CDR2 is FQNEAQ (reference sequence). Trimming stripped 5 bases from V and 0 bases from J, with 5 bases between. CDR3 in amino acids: CASSRGSYNEQFF. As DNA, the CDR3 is TGTGCCAGCAGCCGGGGCTCCTACAATGAGCAGTTCTTC.

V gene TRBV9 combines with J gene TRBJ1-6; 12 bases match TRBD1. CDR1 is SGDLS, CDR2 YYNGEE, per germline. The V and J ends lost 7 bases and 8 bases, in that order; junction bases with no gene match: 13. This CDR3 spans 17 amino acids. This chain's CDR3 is CASERGDRGLGDSPLHF. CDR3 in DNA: TGTGCCAGCGAAAGAGGGGACAGGGGGCTTGGTGATTCACCCCTCCACTTT. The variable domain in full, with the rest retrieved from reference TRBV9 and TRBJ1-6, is DSGVTQTPKHLITATGQRVTLRCSPRSGDLSVYWYQQSLDQGLQFLIQYYNGEERAKGNILERFSAQQFPDLHSELNLSSLELGDSALYFCASERGDRGLGDSPLHFGNGTRLTVT.

The CDR3 loop is CASSGRGNQPQHF. Here the CDR3 DNA reads TGTGCCAGTAGCGGAAGAGGGAATCAGCCCCAGCATTTT. This sequence joins TRBV19 and TRBJ1-5, with D unclear. Germline V lookup: CDR1 LNHDA, CDR2 SQIVND (reference sequence). The CDR3 length is 13 residues. V lost 6 bases, J lost 4 bases, and 10 bases lay in between.

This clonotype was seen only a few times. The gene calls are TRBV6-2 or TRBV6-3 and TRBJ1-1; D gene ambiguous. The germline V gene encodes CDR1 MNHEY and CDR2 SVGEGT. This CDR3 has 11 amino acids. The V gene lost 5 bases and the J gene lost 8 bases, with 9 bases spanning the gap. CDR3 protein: CASSVYREAFF. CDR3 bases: TGTGCCAGCAGTGTATATCGAGAAGCTTTCTTT.

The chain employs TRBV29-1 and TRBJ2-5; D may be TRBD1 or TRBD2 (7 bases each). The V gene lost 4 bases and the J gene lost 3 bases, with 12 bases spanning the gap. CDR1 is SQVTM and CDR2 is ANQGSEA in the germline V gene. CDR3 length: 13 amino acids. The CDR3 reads CSVGGGQKETQYF. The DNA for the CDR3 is TGCAGCGTTGGGGGGGGACAGAAAGAGACCCAGTACTTC.

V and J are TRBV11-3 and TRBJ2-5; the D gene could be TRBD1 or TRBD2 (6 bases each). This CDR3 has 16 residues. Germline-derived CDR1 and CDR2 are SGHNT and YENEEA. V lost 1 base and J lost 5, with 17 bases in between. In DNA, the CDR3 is TGTGCCAGCAGCTTAGGTGGTAGCGGAGGACAGGAGACCCAGTACTTC. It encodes CASSLGGSGGQETQYF.

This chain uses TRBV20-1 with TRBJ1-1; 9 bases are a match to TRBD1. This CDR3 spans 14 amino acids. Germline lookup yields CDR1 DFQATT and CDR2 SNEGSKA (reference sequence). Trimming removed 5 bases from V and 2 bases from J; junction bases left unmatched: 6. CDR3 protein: CSARQGVLNTEAFF. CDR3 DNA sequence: TGCAGTGCTCGACAGGGGGTCCTCAACACTGAAGCTTTCTTT.

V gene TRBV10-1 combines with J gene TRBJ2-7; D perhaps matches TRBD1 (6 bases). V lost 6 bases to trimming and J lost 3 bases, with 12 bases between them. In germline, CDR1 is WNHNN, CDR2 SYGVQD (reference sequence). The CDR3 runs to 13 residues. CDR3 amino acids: CASSRDISYEQYF. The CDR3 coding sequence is TGCGCCAGCAGCCGGGACATAAGCTACGAGCAGTACTTC.

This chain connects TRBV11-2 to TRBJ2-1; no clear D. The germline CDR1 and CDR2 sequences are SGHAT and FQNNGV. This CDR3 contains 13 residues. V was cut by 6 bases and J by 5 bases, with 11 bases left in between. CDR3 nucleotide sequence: TGTGCCAGCAGACAAGACCTGAACAATGAGCAGTTCTTC. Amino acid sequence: CASRQDLNNEQFF.

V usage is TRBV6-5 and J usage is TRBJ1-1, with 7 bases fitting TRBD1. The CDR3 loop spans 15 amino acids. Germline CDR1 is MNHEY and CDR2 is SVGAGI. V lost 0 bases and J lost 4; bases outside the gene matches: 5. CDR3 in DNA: TGTGCCAGCAGTTACTCGGGGGCAGGGGGCACTGAAGCTTTCTTT. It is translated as CASSYSGAGGTEAFF.

CDR3 nucleotide sequence: TGCAGCTGCGAGGTCAGGGAAGGGGACTACACCTTC. Its translation is CSCEVREGDYTF. The rearrangement links TRBV29-1 to TRBJ1-2, with TRBD1 as a possible D gene (5 bases). The CDR3 runs to 12 residues. The germline V and J ends were trimmed by 8 bases and 10 bases, with 20 bases remaining between them. Looked up from germline, CDR1 is SQVTM and CDR2 is ANQGSEA. Drawing the rest from reference TRBV29-1 and TRBJ1-2, the complete variable domain is SAVISQKPSRDICQRGTSLTIQCQVDSQVTMMFWYRQQPGQSLTLIATANQGSEATYESGFVIDKFPISRPNLTFSTLTVSNMSPEDSSIYLCSCEVREGDYTFGSGTRLTVV.

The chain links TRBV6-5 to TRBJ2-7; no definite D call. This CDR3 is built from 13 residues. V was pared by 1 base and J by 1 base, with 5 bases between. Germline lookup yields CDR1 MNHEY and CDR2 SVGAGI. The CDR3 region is CASSYLGSYEQYF. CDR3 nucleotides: TGTGCCAGCAGTTACTTAGGATCCTACGAGCAGTACTTC.

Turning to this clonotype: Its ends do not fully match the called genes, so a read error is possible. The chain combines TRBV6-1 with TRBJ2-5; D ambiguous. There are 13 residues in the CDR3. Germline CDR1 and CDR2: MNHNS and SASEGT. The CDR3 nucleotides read TGTGCTAGCAACCCAGGCCCCCAAGAGACCCAGTACTTC. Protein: CASNPGPQETQYF.

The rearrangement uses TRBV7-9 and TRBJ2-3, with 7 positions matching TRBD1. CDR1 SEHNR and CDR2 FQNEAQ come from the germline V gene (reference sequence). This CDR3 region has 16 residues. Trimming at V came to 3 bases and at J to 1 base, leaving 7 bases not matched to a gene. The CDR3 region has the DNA TGTGCCAGCAGCTTTTTGTCCGGGACAGGCACAGATACGCAGTATTTT. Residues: CASSFLSGTGTDTQYF.

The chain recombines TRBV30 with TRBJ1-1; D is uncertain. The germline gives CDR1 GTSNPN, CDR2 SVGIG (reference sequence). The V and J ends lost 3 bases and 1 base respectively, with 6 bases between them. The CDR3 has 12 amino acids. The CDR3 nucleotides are TGTGCCTGGAGCGCCTCGAACACTGAAGCTTTCTTT. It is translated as CAWSASNTEAFF.

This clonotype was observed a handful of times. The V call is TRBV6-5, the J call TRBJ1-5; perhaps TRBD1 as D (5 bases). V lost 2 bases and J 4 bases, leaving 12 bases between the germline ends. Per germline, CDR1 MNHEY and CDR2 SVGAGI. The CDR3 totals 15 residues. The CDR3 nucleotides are TGTGCCAGCAGTTACCGGCAGGGTGGTAATCAGCCCCAGCATTTT. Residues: CASSYRQGGNQPQHF.

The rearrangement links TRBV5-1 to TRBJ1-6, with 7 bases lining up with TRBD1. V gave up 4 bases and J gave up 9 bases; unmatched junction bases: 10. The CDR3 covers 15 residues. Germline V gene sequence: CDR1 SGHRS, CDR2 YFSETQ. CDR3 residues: CASSTWTGSPSPLHF. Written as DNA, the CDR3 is TGCGCCAGCAGCACTTGGACAGGCTCCCCTTCACCCCTCCACTTT.

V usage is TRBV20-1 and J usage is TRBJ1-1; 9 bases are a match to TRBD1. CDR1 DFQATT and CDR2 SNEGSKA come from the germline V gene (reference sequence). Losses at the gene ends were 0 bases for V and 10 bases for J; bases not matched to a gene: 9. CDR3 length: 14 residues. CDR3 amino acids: CSARDMMDRGSAFF. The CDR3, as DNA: TGCAGTGCTAGAGATATGATGGACAGGGGATCAGCTTTCTTT.

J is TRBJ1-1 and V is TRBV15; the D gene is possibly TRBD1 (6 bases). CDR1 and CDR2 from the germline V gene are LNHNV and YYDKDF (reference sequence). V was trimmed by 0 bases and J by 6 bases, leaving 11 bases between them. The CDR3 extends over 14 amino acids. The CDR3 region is CATSRDQGTAEAFF. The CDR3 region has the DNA TGTGCCACCAGCAGAGATCAGGGGACCGCTGAAGCTTTCTTT.

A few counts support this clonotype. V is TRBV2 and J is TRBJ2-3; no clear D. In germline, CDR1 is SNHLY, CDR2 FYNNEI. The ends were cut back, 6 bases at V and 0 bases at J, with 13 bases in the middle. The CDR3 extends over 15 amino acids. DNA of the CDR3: TGTGCCAGCAGAGCGACCACATTGAGCACAGATACGCAGTATTTT. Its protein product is CASRATTLSTDTQYF. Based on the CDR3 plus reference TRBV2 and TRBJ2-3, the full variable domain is EPEVTQTPSHQVTQMGQEVILRCVPISNHLYFYWYRQILGQKVEFLVSFYNNEISEKSEIFDDQFSVERPDGSNFTLKIRSTKLEDSAMYFCASRATTLSTDTQYFGPGTRLTVL.

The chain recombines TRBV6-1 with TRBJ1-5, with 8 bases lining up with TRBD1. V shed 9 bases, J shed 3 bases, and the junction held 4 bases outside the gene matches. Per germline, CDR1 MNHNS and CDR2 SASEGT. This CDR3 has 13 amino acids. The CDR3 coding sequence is TGTGCCAGTCAGGGGGCGGACAATCAGCCCCAGCATTTT. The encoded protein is CASQGADNQPQHF.

Here the CDR3 DNA reads TGTGCCAGCAGTTTCGCATCGACAGGGTTGAGGACAGATACGCAGTATTTT. This codes for CASSFASTGLRTDTQYF. J is TRBJ2-3 and V is TRBV6-5, with 7 bases identical to TRBD1. CDR3 length equals 17 residues. Germline V CDR1 and CDR2: MNHEY, SVGAGI. V trimming: 4 bases; J trimming: 3 bases; junction bases outside the gene matches: 13.

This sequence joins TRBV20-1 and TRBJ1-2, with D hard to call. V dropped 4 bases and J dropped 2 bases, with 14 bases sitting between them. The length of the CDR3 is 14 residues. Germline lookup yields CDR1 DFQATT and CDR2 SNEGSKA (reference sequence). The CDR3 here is CSANPPDGNYGYTF. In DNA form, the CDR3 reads TGCAGTGCTAACCCGCCAGACGGAAACTATGGCTACACCTTC.

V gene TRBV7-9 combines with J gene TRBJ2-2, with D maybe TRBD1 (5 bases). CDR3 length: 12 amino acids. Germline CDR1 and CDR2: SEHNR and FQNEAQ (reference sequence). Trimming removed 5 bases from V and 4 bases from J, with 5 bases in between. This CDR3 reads CASSRGTGELFF. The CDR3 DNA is TGTGCCAGCAGCAGGGGCACCGGGGAGCTGTTTTTT.

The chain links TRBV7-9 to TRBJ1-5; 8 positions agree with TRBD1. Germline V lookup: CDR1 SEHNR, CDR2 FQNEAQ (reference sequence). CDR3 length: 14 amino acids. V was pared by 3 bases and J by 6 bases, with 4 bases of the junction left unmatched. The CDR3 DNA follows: TGTGCCAGCAGCTTTTCAACAGGGGGTCAGCCCCAGCATTTT. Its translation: CASSFSTGGQPQHF.

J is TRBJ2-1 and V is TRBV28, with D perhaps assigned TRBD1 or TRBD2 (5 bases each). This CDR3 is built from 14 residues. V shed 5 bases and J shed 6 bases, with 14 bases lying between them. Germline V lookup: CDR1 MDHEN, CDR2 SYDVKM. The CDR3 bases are TGTGCCAGCAGTGTGGGGGACCACAGCAATGAGCAGTTCTTC. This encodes CASSVGDHSNEQFF.

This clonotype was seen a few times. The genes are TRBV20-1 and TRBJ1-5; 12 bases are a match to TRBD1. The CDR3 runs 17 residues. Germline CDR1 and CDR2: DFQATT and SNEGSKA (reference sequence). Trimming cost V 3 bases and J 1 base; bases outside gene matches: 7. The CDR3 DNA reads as TGCAGTGCTAGTCCCGGGACAGGGGGCGCGAGCAATCAGCCCCAGCATTTT. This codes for CSASPGTGGASNQPQHF.

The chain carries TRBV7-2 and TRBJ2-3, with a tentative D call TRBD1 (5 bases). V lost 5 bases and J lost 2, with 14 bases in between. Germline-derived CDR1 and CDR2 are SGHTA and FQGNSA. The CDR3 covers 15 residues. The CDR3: CASSPMGLITDTQYF. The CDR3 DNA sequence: TGTGCCAGCAGCCCCATGGGGCTGATCACAGATACGCAGTATTTT.

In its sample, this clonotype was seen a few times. In DNA form, the CDR3 reads TGTGCCAGCAGTGAAGCTATAGGGTACCCTTATGGCTACACCTTC. Its protein is CASSEAIGYPYGYTF. V gene TRBV2 combines with J gene TRBJ1-2; no firm D call. There are 15 residues in the CDR3. Germline loops: CDR1 SNHLY, CDR2 FYNNEI. V lost 0 bases and J 5 bases, leaving 13 bases between the germline ends.